The present TCR beta chain was sequenced within a study of PD-L1 blockade in urothelial cancer. Whole-study context: The median T cell count in blood samples was more than 110,000.

TCRdb's copy holds only in-frame clones and misses some; the assay was immunoSEQ multiplex PCR. The sample has 55,000 to 75,000 clones; 80% to 90% are singletons. Germline V CDR1 and CDR2: LNHDA, SQIVND (reference sequence). V was shortened by 5 bases and J by 3 bases, with 18 bases between the two germline ends. The CDR3 is made up of 16 amino acids. Time point here: pretreatment peripheral blood. The sample consisted of PBMCs, taken around atezolizumab (anti-PD-L1) treatment. The chain recombines TRBV19 with TRBJ2-3; D ambiguous. This clonotype originated in a man in his 70s with urothelial cancer. Here the CDR3 DNA reads TGTGCCAGTAGTCCTGGAGTGGCGGAGCCTACAGATACGCAGTATTTT. Translating gives CASSPGVAEPTDTQYF.